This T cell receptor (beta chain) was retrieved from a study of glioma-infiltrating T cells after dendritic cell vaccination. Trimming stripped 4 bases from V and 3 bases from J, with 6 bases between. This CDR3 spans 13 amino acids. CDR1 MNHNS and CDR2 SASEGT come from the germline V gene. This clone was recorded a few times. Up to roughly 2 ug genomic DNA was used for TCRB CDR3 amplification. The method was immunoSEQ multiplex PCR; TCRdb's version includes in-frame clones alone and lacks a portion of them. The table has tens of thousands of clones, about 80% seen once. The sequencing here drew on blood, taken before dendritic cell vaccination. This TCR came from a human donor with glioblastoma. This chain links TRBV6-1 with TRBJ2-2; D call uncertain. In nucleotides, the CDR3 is TGTGCCAGCAGTGTCAGGTACACCGGGGAGCTGTTTTTT. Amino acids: CASSVRYTGELFF.